This T cell receptor (beta chain) was recovered during a study of glioma-infiltrating T cells. Across the whole study: Before surgery, glioma patients received dexamethasone for at most six days. Overall study findings and caveats: Only very few CDR3 sequences appeared in both tissue and blood. Tissue-blood divergence was below expectation in non-neoplastic patients, above in gliomas.

Using RNA template, CDR3s of TCR alpha and beta were amplified with iRepertoire arm-PCR. TCRdb independently ran MiXCR on the multiplex PCR reads; one entry per CDR3 protein. The data show about 410,000 distinct CDR3 sequences, more than 35% seen once. About this clonotype itself: Antigen: not known.

CDR1 and CDR2 (germline): SEHNR, FQNEAQ (reference sequence). Trimming took off 1 base at V and 7 bases at J, with 6 bases between the two ends. This CDR3 has 12 residues. The V gene is TRBV7-9, the J gene TRBJ2-3; no reliable D call. This clonotype originated in a human donor with low-grade glioma or glioblastoma, undergoing nonglioma brain surgery, or in good health (not recorded which). Sequencing was done on a sample of glioma tissue, nonneoplastic brain tissue, or PBMCs (not recorded which). The CDR3 region is CASSLDGYTQYF. CDR3 nucleotides: TGTGCCAGCAGCTTAGATGGCTATACGCAGTATTTT.